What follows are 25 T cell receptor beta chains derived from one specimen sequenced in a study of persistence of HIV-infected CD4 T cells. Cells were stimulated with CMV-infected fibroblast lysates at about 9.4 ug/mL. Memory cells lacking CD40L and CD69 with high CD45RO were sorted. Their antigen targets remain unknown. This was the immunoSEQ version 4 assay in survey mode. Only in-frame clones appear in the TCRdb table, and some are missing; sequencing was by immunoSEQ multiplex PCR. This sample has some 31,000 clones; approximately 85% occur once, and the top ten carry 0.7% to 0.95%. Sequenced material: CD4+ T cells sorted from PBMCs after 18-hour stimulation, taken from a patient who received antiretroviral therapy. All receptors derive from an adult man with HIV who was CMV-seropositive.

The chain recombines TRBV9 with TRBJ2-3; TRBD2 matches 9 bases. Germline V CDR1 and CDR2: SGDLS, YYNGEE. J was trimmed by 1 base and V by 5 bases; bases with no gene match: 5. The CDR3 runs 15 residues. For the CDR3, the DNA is TGTGCCAGCAGTGCAAGCGGGGGGCGCACAGATACGCAGTATTTT. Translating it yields CASSASGGRTDTQYF.

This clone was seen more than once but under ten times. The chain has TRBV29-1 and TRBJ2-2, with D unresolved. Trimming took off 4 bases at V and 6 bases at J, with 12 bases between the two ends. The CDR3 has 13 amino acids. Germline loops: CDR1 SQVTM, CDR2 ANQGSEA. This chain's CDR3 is CSVAQNLAGELFF. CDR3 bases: TGCAGCGTTGCACAAAACCTCGCCGGGGAGCTGTTTTTT.

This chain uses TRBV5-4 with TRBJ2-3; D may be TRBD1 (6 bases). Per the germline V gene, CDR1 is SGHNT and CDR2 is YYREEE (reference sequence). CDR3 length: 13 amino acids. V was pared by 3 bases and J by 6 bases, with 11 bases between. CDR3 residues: CASSSVDRDTQYF. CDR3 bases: TGTGCCAGCAGCTCCGTCGACAGGGATACGCAGTATTTT.

The CDR3: CASRPQGPVDRGELFF. DNA for the CDR3: TGTGCCAGTAGGCCTCAGGGACCGGTGGACCGCGGGGAGCTGTTTTTT. V gene TRBV19 combines with J gene TRBJ2-2; D is tentatively TRBD1 or TRBD2 (5 bases each). In germline, CDR1 is LNHDA, CDR2 SQIVND (reference sequence). This CDR3 region has 16 residues. Trimming removed 6 bases at V and 7 bases at J, with 21 bases between. The whole variable domain, filled in from reference TRBV19 and TRBJ2-2, reads DGGITQSPKYLFRKEGQNVTLSCEQNLNHDAMYWYRQDPGQGLRLIYYSQIVNDFQKGDIAEGYSVSREKKESFPLTVTSAQKNPTAFYLCASRPQGPVDRGELFFGEGSRLTVL.

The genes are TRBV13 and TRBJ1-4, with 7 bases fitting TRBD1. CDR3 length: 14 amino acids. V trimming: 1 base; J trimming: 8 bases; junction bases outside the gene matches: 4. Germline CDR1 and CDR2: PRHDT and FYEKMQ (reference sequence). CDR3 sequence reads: CASSLAGQLEKLFF. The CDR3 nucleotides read TGTGCCAGCAGCTTAGCGGGACAGTTGGAAAAACTGTTTTTT.

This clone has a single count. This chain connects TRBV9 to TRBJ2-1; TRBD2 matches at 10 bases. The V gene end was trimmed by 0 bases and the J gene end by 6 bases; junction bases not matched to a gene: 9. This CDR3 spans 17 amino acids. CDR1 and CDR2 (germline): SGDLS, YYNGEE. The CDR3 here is CASSVEITLAGVNEQFF. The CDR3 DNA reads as TGTGCCAGCAGCGTAGAGATTACGCTAGCGGGGGTCAATGAGCAGTTCTTC.

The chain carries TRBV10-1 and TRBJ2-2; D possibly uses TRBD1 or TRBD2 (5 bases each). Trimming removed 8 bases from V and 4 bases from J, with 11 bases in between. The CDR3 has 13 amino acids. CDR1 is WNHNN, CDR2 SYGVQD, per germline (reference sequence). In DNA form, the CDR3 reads TGCGCCAGCCGGGACCCGGCCACCGGGGAGCTGTTTTTT. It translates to CASRDPATGELFF.

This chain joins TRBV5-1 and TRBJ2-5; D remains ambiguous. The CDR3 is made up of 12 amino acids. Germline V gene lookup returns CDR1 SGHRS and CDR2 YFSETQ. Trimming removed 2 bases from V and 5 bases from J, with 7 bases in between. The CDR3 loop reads CASSFDRETQYF. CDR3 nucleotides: TGCGCCAGCAGCTTCGATCGTGAGACCCAGTACTTC.

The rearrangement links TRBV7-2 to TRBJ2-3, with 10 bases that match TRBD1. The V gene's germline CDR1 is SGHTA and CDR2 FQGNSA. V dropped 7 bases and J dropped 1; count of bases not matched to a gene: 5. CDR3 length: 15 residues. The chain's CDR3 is CASTRDRGGTDTQYF. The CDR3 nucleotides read TGTGCCAGCACTCGGGACAGGGGCGGCACAGATACGCAGTATTTT.

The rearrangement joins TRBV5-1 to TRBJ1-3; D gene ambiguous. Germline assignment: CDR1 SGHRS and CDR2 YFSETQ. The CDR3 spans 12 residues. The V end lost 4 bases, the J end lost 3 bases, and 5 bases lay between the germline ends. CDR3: CASSRDGNTIYF. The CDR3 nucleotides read TGCGCCAGCAGCCGGGATGGAAACACCATATATTTT.

The CDR3 region has the DNA TGTGCCAGCAGCTTAAGGGCTAGCGGGGGCTACGAGCAGTACTTC. It yields the protein CASSLRASGGYEQYF. The genes are TRBV7-8 and TRBJ2-7, with 10 nucleotides matching TRBD2. Germline CDR1 is SGHVS and CDR2 is FQNEAQ. The CDR3 length is 15 residues. With V trimmed by 2 bases and J by 3 bases, 4 bases remained unmatched.

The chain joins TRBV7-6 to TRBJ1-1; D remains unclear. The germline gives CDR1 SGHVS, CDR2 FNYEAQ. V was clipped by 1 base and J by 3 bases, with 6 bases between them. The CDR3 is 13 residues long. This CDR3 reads CASSLGRYTEAFF. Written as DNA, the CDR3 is TGTGCCAGCAGCTTAGGGCGTTACACTGAAGCTTTCTTT.

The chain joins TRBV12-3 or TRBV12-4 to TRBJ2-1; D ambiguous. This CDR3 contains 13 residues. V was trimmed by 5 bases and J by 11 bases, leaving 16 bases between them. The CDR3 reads CASSGSVHYQQFF. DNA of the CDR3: TGTGCCAGCAGTGGCTCGGTGCACTATCAGCAGTTCTTC.

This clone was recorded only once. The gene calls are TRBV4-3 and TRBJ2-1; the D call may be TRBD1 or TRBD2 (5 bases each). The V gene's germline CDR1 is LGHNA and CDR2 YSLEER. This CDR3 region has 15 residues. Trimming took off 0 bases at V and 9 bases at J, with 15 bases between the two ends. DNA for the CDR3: TGCGCCAGCAGCCAAGATAACTACCCTGGGACTGAGCAGTTCTTC. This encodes CASSQDNYPGTEQFF.

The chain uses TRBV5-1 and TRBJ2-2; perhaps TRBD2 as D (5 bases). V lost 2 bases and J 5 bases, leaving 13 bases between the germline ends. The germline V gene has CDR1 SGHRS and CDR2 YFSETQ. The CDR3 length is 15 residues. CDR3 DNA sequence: TGCGCCAGCAGCTTTGAGGTCGCGGGTACCGGGGAGCTGTTTTTT. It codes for CASSFEVAGTGELFF.

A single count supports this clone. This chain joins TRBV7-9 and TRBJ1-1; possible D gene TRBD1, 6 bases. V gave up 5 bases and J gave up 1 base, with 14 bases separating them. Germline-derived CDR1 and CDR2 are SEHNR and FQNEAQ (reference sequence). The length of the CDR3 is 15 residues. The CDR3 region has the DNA TGTGCCAGCAGCATCCGCAGGGGCTCGAACACTGAAGCTTTCTTT. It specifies CASSIRRGSNTEAFF.

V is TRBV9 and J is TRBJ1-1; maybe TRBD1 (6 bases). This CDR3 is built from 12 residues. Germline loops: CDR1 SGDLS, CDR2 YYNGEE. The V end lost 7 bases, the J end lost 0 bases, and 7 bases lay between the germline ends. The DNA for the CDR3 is TGTGCCAGCGCAGGGGTGAACACTGAAGCTTTCTTT. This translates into CASAGVNTEAFF.

CDR3 nucleotide sequence: TGTGCCAGCTCACCATCCTGGGGGGGGTTAAACAATGAGCAGTTCTTC. Translation gives CASSPSWGGLNNEQFF. The chain combines TRBV18 with TRBJ2-1, with 7 bases identical to TRBD2. Trimming cost V 2 bases and J 5 bases; bases outside gene matches: 9. Germline CDR1 is KGHSH and CDR2 is LQKENI. There are 16 residues in the CDR3. Looking up the rest from reference TRBV18 and TRBJ2-1 gives the full variable domain: NAGVMQNPRHLVRRRGQEARLRCSPMKGHSHVYWYRQLPEEGLKFMVYLQKENIIDESGMPKERFSAEFPKEGPSILRIQQVVRGDSAAYFCASSPSWGGLNNEQFFGPGTRLTVL.

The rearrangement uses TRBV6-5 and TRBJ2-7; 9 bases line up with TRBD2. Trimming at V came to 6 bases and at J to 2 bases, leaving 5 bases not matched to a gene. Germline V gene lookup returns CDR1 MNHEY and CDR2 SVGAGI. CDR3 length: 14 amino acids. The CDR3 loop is CASRATSGAYEQYF. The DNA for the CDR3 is TGTGCCAGCAGGGCGACTAGCGGAGCCTACGAGCAGTACTTC.

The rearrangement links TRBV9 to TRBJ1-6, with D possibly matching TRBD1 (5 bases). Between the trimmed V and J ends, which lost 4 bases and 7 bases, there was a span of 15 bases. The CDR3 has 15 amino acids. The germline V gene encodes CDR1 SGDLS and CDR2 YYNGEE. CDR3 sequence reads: CASSTHRDPNSPLHF. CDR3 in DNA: TGTGCCAGCAGCACCCACCGGGACCCAAATTCACCCCTCCACTTT.

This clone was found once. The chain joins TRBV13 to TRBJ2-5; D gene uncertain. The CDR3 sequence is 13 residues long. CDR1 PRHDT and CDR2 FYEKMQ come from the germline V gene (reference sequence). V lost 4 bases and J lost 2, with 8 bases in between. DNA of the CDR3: TGTGCCAGCAGCTCCCCCAATCAAGAGACCCAGTACTTC. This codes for CASSSPNQETQYF.

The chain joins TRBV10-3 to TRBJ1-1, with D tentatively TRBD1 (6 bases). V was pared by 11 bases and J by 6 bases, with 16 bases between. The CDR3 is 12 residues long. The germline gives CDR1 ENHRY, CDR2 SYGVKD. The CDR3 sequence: CASRDTSAEAFF. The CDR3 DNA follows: TGTGCCTCGCGGGACACCAGCGCTGAAGCTTTCTTT.

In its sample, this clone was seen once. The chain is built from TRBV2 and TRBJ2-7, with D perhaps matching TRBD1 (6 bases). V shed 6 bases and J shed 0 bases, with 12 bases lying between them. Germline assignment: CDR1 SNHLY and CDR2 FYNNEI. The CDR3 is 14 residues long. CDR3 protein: CASRTMDSSYEQYF. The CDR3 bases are TGTGCCAGCAGGACGATGGACAGCTCCTACGAGCAGTACTTC.

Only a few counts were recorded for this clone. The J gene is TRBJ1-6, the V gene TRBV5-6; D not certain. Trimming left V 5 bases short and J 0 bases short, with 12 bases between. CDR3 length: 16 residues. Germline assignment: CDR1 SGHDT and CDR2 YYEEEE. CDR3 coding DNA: TGTGCCAGCAGTCTTGGACCGAACTCCTATAATTCACCCCTCCACTTT. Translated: CASSLGPNSYNSPLHF.

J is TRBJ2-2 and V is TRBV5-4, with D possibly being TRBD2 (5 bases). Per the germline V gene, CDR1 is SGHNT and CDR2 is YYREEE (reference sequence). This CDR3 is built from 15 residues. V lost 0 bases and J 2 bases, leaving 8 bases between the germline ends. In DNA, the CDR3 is TGTGCCAGCAGCTTGGGTAGCGATAACACCGGGGAGCTGTTTTTT. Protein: CASSLGSDNTGELFF.